Sequencing of this T cell receptor (beta chain) was carried out in a study of PD-1 blockade in classical Hodgkin lymphoma. Whole-study results and caveats: There remain no defined causes for the repertoire differences, which possibly reflect disease activity or prior therapy. TCR diversity in CD4+, not CD8+, cells rose significantly by C4D1. At baseline, newly diagnosed patients reportedly showed less TCR diversity than healthy donors.

This clone appeared a few times. Its cognate antigen is unknown. The CDR3 spans 14 residues. Between the trimmed V and J ends, which lost 2 bases and 1 base, there was a span of 8 bases. The germline CDR1 and CDR2 sequences are KGHSH and LQKENI. There was relapse after autologous stem cell transplantation in every patient, and there was variation in brentuximab vedotin exposure. Patients had relapsed/refractory classical Hodgkin lymphoma with complete response, partial response or progressive disease as best response. Profiled with immunoSEQ multiplex PCR; TCRdb holds only in-frame clones, not every one. In the table there are 90,000 to 100,000 clones, approximately 92% of which are singletons.

This sample comprised peripheral blood mononuclear cells (PBMCs), obtained before the second cycle of nivolumab. The receptor's source is a human donor with classical Hodgkin lymphoma. The chain is built from TRBV18 and TRBJ1-1, with D possibly matching TRBD1 (6 bases). The DNA for the CDR3 is TGTGCCAGCTCACCATCGACAGGGAACACTGAAGCTTTCTTT. Its protein product is CASSPSTGNTEAFF.